This paragraph covers one T cell receptor beta chain sequence. Which antigen it targets is not known. Base quality data are lacking; no much larger clone is found one base away. This sample was taken from a study of OX40 agonist ivuxolimab in advanced cancers. Looking at the study overall: Ivuxolimab was an agonistic, fully human IgG2 monoclonal antibody directed against OX40 (CD134), a costimulatory receptor. Intravenous ivuxolimab was administered to patients every 2 weeks at six dose levels: 0.01, 0.1, 0.3, 1.5, 3 and 10 mg/kg. Of the roughly 52 patients in dose escalation, around 20 had hepatocellular carcinoma, about 15 had melanoma, 9 had renal cell carcinoma and 9 had head and neck cancer. In the dose-escalation cohort, 82.7% of patients were male, and the mean age was about 55 years, with a range of 23 to 79. Patients were allowed to have had prior anti-PD-1, anti-PD-L1 or anti-CTLA-4 therapy, and approximately 43% of the dose-escalation patients had previously received checkpoint inhibitors. Partial responses were achieved by three dose-escalation patients, of whom one had hepatocellular carcinoma and two had cutaneous melanoma. Peripheral TCRbeta sequencing aimed to test whether ivuxolimab altered TCR sequence diversity and caused clonal T-cell expansion. The paper covers the monotherapy dose-escalation part of the phase I ivuxolimab trial, which included N ≈ 57 patients.

Broader findings and caveats from the paper: After ivuxolimab, expanded clones were on average more numerous among CD8+ T cells than among CD4+ T cells. Low levels of normalized T-cell clonal expansion were also seen in some patients who did not respond. In the 0.1-3.0 mg/kg groups, partial responders were among the patients with the lowest normalized peripheral clonal expansion, particularly in CD8+ T cells. The antigen specificity of the clonally expanded peripheral T cells was not determined. At doses from 0.1 to 3.0 mg/kg, clonal expansion was seen in both CD4+ and CD8+ blood T cells between baseline and week 6.

To sequence the TCRbeta CDR3 region, genomic DNA was isolated from the sorted cells. The immunoSEQ Assay was used to sequence the TCRbeta CDR3 regions. TCRdb took this table from immuneACCESS and kept in-frame rearrangements with V and J called. Such tables lack part of the clones; where checked against another copy, unresolved V genes explain under half of the gap, and the rest is unexplained. This sample holds under 140,000 clones; roughly 87% were observed only once. About 0.28% of the sample rests with the top ten. The trial excluded patients who had a history of autoimmune disease or who were on systemic immunosuppression. Peripheral blood for TCR sequencing was collected from all dose cohorts at baseline, on cycle 4 day 1, and on cycle 7 day 1. Samples came from an open-label, multicenter, first-in-human phase I dose-escalation trial of ivuxolimab. Adults with locally advanced or metastatic melanoma, renal cell, hepatocellular, or head and neck squamous cell carcinoma were enrolled in the trial. Before TCR sequencing, CD4+ T cells and CD8+ T cells were sorted from peripheral blood as separate populations.

The clonotype was recovered from an adult with an advanced solid tumor such as melanoma, head and neck, liver or kidney cancer. The sample here was CD4+ or CD8+ T cells sorted from blood, taken in a trial of the OX40 agonist ivuxolimab.

The nucleotide sequence reads as follows: TGCGCCAGCAGCTTGGAAATGGGCACAGATACGCAGTATTTT. It encodes CASSLEMGTDTQYF. The chain employs TRBV5-1 and TRBJ2-3; the D gene cannot be resolved reliably. CDR1 and CDR2 (SGHRS, YFSETQ) derive from the germline V gene. The CDR3 runs 14 residues from the cysteine to the phenylalanine. Just CDR3 DNA is preserved here, 42 bases in frame from base 1. Trimming takes 0 bases from V and 1 base from J, and the germline ends sit 6 bases apart.